These T cell receptor beta chains were read from a single sample in a study of T cell repertoires in cytomegalovirus infection. No antigens are known for them. TCRdb fed the reads into MiXCR, producing one record per CDR3 protein. The sample lists approximately 910,000 distinct CDR3 sequences, approximately 31% occurring once. The sequences come from cultured CD8+ T cells from PBMCs, collected from culture after CMV antigen stimulation. The receptors come from a human donor in good health (CMV status not recorded). Some clones in this sample may be carry-over from other donors' samples. The CDR3 runs from the conserved cysteine through the conserved F or W.

v_call: TRBV12-3/TRBV12-4; cdr3_length: 16; j_call: TRBJ2-4; cdr3_aa: CASSLLQGGAKNIQYF
v_call: TRBV19; cdr3_length: 13; j_call: TRBJ1-1; cdr3_aa: CASSIGGITEAFF
v_call: TRBV24-1; cdr3_length: 17; j_call: TRBJ2-1; cdr3_aa: CATSATSGGSPYNEQFF
v_call: TRBV7-9; cdr3_length: 12; j_call: TRBJ1-1; cdr3_aa: CASSLQGVEAFF
v_call: TRBV7-6; cdr3_length: 16; j_call: TRBJ1-2; cdr3_aa: CASSLAQGRSASGYTF
v_call: TRBV19; cdr3_length: 17; j_call: TRBJ2-1; cdr3_aa: CASSTGGVLSLYNEQFF
v_call: TRBV6-5; cdr3_length: 16; j_call: TRBJ1-3; cdr3_aa: CASSTRQGASGNTIYF
v_call: TRBV6-4; cdr3_length: 16; j_call: TRBJ2-1; cdr3_aa: CASSDSILAGGNEQFF
v_call: TRBV5-1; cdr3_length: 18; j_call: TRBJ2-1; cdr3_aa: CASSLAFWASGGLDEQFF
v_call: TRBV12-3/TRBV12-4; cdr3_length: 13; j_call: TRBJ2-1; cdr3_aa: CALGDSLYNEQFF
v_call: TRBV4-1; cdr3_length: 15; j_call: TRBJ2-2; cdr3_aa: CASSKGQENTGELFF
v_call: TRBV6-6; cdr3_length: 18; j_call: TRBJ2-7; cdr3_aa: CASSYGLAGVLSSYEQYF
v_call: TRBV24-1; cdr3_length: 14; j_call: TRBJ2-1; cdr3_aa: CATSAGGAPNEQFF
v_call: TRBV4-3; cdr3_length: 17; j_call: TRBJ2-2; cdr3_aa: CASSQAPSEGNTGELFF
v_call: TRBV6-5; cdr3_length: 16; j_call: TRBJ2-7; cdr3_aa: CASSYSTGGLIGEQYF
v_call: TRBV7-6; cdr3_length: 14; j_call: TRBJ2-1; cdr3_aa: CASSLVQPYNEQFF
v_call: TRBV6-2/TRBV6-3; cdr3_length: 11; j_call: TRBJ2-5; cdr3_aa: CASDEGETQYF
v_call: TRBV28; cdr3_length: 18; j_call: TRBJ2-2; cdr3_aa: CASSPLAGGPENTGELFF
v_call: TRBV5-6; cdr3_length: 16; j_call: TRBJ2-5; cdr3_aa: CASSLNGAGRVKTQYF
v_call: TRBV6-2/TRBV6-3; cdr3_length: 17; j_call: TRBJ2-2; cdr3_aa: CASSYYLVQSNTGELFF
v_call: TRBV5-4; cdr3_length: 14; j_call: TRBJ2-1; cdr3_aa: CASRPPGAYNEQFF
v_call: TRBV7-6; cdr3_length: 15; j_call: TRBJ1-6; cdr3_aa: CASSSGTLGRSPLHF
v_call: TRBV6-5; cdr3_length: 15; j_call: TRBJ2-7; cdr3_aa: CASSYSRDPSREQYF
v_call: TRBV2; cdr3_length: 11; j_call: TRBJ1-2; cdr3_aa: CASSLALGYTF
v_call: TRBV7-9; cdr3_length: 15; j_call: TRBJ1-2; cdr3_aa: CASSPPEEAYRGYTF
v_call: TRBV6-2/TRBV6-3; cdr3_length: 12; j_call: TRBJ2-2; cdr3_aa: CASDQDTGELFF
v_call: TRBV24-1; cdr3_length: 14; j_call: TRBJ2-3; cdr3_aa: CATSEPGTGDTQYF
v_call: TRBV5-6; cdr3_length: 14; j_call: TRBJ1-2; cdr3_aa: CASSLGWANYGYTF
v_call: TRBV12-3/TRBV12-4; cdr3_length: 14; j_call: TRBJ2-5; cdr3_aa: CASSLEGSFKPQYF
v_call: TRBV20-1; cdr3_length: 14; j_call: TRBJ2-7; cdr3_aa: CSALSGGARYEQYF
v_call: TRBV7-6; cdr3_length: 15; j_call: TRBJ2-7; cdr3_aa: CASSESGGAIYEQYF
v_call: TRBV7-7; cdr3_length: 14; j_call: TRBJ2-3; cdr3_aa: CASSPTYGTDTQYF
v_call: TRBV5-1; cdr3_length: 14; j_call: TRBJ1-4; cdr3_aa: CASSTGQGSEKLFF
v_call: TRBV25-1; cdr3_length: 15; j_call: TRBJ1-3; cdr3_aa: CASNDRGVSGNTIYF
v_call: TRBV2; cdr3_length: 16; j_call: TRBJ1-6; cdr3_aa: CASSQGRISYNSPLHF
v_call: TRBV7-9; cdr3_length: 11; j_call: TRBJ1-1; cdr3_aa: CASRYSVEAFF
v_call: TRBV7-2; cdr3_length: 16; j_call: TRBJ1-5; cdr3_aa: CASSLSSQSSNQPQHF
v_call: TRBV27; cdr3_length: 21; j_call: TRBJ2-2; cdr3_aa: CASSPTYHTWTGVFDTGELFF
v_call: TRBV25-1; cdr3_length: 14; j_call: TRBJ1-3; cdr3_aa: CASKSDDSGNTIYF
v_call: TRBV6-1; cdr3_length: 13; j_call: TRBJ1-1; cdr3_aa: CASSEEYGTEAFF
v_call: TRBV7-9; cdr3_length: 13; j_call: TRBJ1-2; cdr3_aa: CASSDRDLYGYTF
v_call: TRBV7-9; cdr3_length: 16; j_call: TRBJ1-2; cdr3_aa: CASSHGTVNPLDGYTF
v_call: TRBV5-4; cdr3_length: 14; j_call: TRBJ2-7; cdr3_aa: CASRRGTDSYEQYF
v_call: TRBV7-6; cdr3_length: 17; j_call: TRBJ2-1; cdr3_aa: CASSLIPETGGANEQFF
v_call: TRBV2; cdr3_length: 15; j_call: TRBJ2-5; cdr3_aa: CASSRRAGSQETQYF
v_call: TRBV4-1; cdr3_length: 17; j_call: TRBJ2-5; cdr3_aa: CASSQQIRDIGQETQYF
v_call: TRBV29-1; cdr3_length: 12; j_call: TRBJ2-2; cdr3_aa: CSAQANTGELFF